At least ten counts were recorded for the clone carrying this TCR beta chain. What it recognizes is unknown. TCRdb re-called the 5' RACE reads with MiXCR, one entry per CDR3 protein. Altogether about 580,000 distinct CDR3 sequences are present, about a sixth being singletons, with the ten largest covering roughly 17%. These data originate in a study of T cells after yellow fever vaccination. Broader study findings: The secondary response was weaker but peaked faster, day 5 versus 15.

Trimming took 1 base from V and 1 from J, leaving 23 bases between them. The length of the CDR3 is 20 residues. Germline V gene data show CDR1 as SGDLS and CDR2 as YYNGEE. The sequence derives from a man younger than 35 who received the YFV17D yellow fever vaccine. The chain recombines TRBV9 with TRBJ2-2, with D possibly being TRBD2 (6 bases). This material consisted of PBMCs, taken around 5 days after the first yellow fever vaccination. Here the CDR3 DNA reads TGTGCCAGCAGCGTATCTGGCACTCCCTTACTAGCAGTGAACACCGGGGAGCTGTTTTTT. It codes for CASSVSGTPLLAVNTGELFF.